One sample yielded the 8 T cell receptor beta chains listed below, sequenced in a study of T cell responses to AZD1222 COVID-19 vaccine. TCRdb keeps only in-frame clones here, not all; method: immunoSEQ multiplex PCR. The data hold 120,000 to 150,000 clones, with about 89% observed a single time. The sample here was peripheral blood, taken on day 0 of AZD1222 vaccination. The receptor source for this set is an adult in good health.

V usage is TRBV28 and J usage is TRBJ1-6; 11 nucleotides agree with TRBD1. V shed 8 bases and J 7 bases; nucleotides not matched to a gene: 7. The CDR3 covers 15 residues. Germline V gene sequence: CDR1 MDHEN, CDR2 SYDVKM. In nucleotides, the CDR3 is TGTGCCAGCGGGAGGACAGGGGGCGGGAATTCACCCCTCCACTTT. Its protein product is CASGRTGGGNSPLHF.

The chain employs TRBV21-1 and TRBJ1-1; TRBD1 is the table's D call and was not checked against the DNA. TRBV21-1 is a pseudogene. The CDR3 totals 14 residues. CDR3 residues: CASSTEDRSTEAFF. The CDR3 DNA sequence: TGTGCCAGCAGCACCGAGGACAGGAGCACTGAAGCTTTCTTT.

V and J are TRBV5-8 and TRBJ1-2; D gene ambiguous. The germline V and J ends were trimmed by 1 base and 3 bases, with 7 bases remaining between them. Germline-derived CDR1 and CDR2 are SGHTS and YDEGEE. This CDR3 has 13 residues. As DNA, the CDR3 is TGTGCCAGCAGCTTGAGGGATTACTATGGCTACACCTTC. This encodes CASSLRDYYGYTF.

This chain uses TRBV7-2 with TRBJ2-2; D might be TRBD2 (5 bases). V gave up 2 bases and J gave up 6 bases, with 16 bases separating them. The CDR3 extends over 16 amino acids. CDR1 is SGHTA and CDR2 is FQGNSA in the germline V gene. The CDR3 sequence: CASSLIWGVVSGELFF. The CDR3 DNA reads TGTGCCAGCAGCTTAATTTGGGGAGTTGTGTCCGGGGAGCTGTTTTTT.

The gene calls are TRBV7-3 and TRBJ1-2; no firm D call. The CDR3 is 12 amino acids. V was pared by 3 bases and J by 4 bases, with 6 bases between. Germline CDR1 and CDR2: SGHTA and FQGTGA. As DNA, the CDR3 is TGTGCCAGCAGCTTTGGTATCTATGGCTACACCTTC. This sequence encodes CASSFGIYGYTF. The whole variable domain, filled in from reference TRBV7-3 and TRBJ1-2, reads GAGVSQTPSNKVTEKGKYVELRCDPISGHTALYWYRQSLGQGPEFLIYFQGTGAADDSGLPNDRFFAVRPEGSVSTLKIQRTERGDSAVYLCASSFGIYGYTFGSGTRLTVV.

J is TRBJ2-2 and V is TRBV3-1 (or the pseudogene TRBV3-2), with D unclear. The germline V gene has CDR1 LGHDT and CDR2 YNNKEL (reference sequence). The CDR3 is 14 residues long. The V gene lost 1 base and the J gene lost 3 bases, with 6 bases spanning the gap. For the CDR3, the DNA is TGTGCCAGCAGCCAAGGCGCTTACACCGGGGAGCTGTTTTTT. Encoded protein: CASSQGAYTGELFF.

This sequence joins TRBV4-1 and TRBJ2-1; 8 nucleotides line up with TRBD2. With 0 bases clipped from V and 9 bases from J, the junction kept 4 bases outside the gene matches. This CDR3 is built from 14 residues. Germline CDR1 and CDR2: MGHRA and YSYEKL. CDR3 residues: CASSQEASGPEQFF. In DNA form, the CDR3 reads TGCGCCAGCAGCCAAGAAGCTAGCGGGCCTGAGCAGTTCTTC.

The chain uses TRBV18 and TRBJ1-2; D gene ambiguous. V was cut by 4 bases and J by 0 bases, with 15 bases left in between. Germline V lookup: CDR1 KGHSH, CDR2 LQKENI. The CDR3 totals 16 residues. CDR3 in DNA: TGTGCCAGCTCACTTTACACCCGAGAAGCTAACTATGGCTACACCTTC. This translates into CASSLYTREANYGYTF.